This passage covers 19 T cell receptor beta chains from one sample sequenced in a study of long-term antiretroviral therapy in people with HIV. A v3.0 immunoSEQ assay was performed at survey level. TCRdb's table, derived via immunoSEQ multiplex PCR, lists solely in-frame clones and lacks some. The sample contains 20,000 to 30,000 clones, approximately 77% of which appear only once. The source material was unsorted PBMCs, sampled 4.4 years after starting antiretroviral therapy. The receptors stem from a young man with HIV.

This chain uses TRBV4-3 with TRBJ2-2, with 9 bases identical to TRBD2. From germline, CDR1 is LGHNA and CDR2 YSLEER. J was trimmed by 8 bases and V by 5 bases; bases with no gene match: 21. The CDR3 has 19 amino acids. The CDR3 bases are TGCGCCAGCAGCGTAGCTGCAAACTTAGCGGGAGCAGCTAGGGGGGAGCTGTTTTTT. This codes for CASSVAANLAGAARGELFF.

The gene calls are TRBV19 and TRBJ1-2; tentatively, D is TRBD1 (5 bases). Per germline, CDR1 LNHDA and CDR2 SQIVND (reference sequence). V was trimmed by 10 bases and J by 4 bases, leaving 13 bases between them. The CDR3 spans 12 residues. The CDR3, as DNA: TGTGCCACCCTCGGGGGAAGCTATGGCTACACCTTC. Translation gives CATLGGSYGYTF.

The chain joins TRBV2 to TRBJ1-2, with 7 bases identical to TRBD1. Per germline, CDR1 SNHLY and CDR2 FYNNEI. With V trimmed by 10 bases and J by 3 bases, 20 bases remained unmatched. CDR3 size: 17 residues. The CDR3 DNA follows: TGTGCCAACGACAGGGAACCTAAGGGAAGGGAAGACTATGGCTACACCTTC. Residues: CANDREPKGREDYGYTF.

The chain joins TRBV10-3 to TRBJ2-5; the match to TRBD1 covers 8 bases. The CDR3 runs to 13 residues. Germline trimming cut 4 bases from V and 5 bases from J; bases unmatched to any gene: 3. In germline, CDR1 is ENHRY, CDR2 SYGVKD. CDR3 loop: CAISAGGRETQYF. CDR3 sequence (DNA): TGTGCCATCAGTGCAGGGGGCAGGGAGACCCAGTACTTC.

The DNA of the CDR3 is TGTGCCAGCAGGCCGGGGGGGACTAGCGGCTACGAGCAGTACTTC. This gives the protein CASRPGGTSGYEQYF. This chain links TRBV28 with TRBJ2-7, with 11 bases fitting TRBD2. Trimming took 6 bases from V and 3 from J; bases not matched to a gene: 7. This CDR3 has 15 residues. Germline CDR1 is MDHEN and CDR2 is SYDVKM.

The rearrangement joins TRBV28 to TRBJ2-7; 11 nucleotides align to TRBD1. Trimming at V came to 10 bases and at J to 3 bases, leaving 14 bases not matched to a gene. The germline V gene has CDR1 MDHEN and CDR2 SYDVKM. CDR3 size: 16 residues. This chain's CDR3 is CATHPITGTGGYEQYF. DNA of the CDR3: TGTGCCACCCATCCCATTACCGGGACAGGGGGCTACGAGCAGTACTTC.

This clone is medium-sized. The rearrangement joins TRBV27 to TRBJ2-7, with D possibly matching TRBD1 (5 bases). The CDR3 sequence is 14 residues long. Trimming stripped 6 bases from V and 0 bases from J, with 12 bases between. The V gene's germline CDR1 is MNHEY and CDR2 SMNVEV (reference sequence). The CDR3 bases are TGTGCCAGCAGCGACAGCTTCCCCTCCTACGAGCAGTACTTC. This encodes CASSDSFPSYEQYF.

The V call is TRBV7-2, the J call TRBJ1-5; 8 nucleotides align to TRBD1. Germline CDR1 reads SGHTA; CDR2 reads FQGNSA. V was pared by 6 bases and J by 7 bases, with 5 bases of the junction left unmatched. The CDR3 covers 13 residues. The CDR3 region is CASRMTGDQPQHF. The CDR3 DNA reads TGTGCCAGCAGAATGACAGGGGACCAGCCCCAGCATTTT.

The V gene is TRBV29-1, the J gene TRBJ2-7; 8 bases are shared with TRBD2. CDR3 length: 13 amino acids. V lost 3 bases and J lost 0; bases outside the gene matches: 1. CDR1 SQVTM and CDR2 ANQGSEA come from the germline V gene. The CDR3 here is CSVERGDSYEQYF. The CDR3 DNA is TGCAGCGTTGAGCGGGGGGACTCCTACGAGCAGTACTTC.

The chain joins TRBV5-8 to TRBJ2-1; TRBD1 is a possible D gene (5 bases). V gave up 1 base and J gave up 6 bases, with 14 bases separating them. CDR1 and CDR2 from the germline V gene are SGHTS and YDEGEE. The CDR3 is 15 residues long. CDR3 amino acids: CASSLRDRQLNEQFF. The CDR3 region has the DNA TGTGCCAGCAGCTTGCGCGACAGACAACTCAATGAGCAGTTCTTC.

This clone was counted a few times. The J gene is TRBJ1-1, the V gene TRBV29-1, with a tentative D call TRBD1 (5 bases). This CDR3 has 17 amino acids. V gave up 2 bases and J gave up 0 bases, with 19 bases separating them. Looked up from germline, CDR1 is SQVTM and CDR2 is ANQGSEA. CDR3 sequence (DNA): TGCAGCGTTGAACCGACGGGCCGGCGAGGGGTGAACACTGAAGCTTTCTTT. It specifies CSVEPTGRRGVNTEAFF.

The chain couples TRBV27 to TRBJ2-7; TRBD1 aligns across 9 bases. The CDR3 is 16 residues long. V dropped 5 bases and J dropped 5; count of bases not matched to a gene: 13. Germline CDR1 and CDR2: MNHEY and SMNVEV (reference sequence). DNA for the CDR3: TGTGCCAGCAGTCCCAAGGCGGACAGGGGTTTCCACGAGCAGTACTTC. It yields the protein CASSPKADRGFHEQYF.

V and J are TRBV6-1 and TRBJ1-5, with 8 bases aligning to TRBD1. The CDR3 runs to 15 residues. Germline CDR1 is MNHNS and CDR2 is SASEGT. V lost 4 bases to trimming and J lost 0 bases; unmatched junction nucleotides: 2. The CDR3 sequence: CASSGTGYSNQPQHF. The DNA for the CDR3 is TGTGCCAGCAGTGGGACAGGGTATAGCAATCAGCCCCAGCATTTT.

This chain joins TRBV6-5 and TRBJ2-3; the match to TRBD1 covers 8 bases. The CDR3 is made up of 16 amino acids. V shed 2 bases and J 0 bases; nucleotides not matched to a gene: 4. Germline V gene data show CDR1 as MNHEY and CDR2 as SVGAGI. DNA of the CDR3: TGTGCCAGCAGTTACAGGGACAGGTCTAGCACAGATACGCAGTATTTT. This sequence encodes CASSYRDRSSTDTQYF.

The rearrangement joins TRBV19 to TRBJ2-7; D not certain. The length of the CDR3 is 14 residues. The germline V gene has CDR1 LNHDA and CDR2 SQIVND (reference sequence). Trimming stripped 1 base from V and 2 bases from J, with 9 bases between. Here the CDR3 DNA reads TGTGCCAGTAGTATAGCAGACGGAACCTACGAGCAGTACTTC. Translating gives CASSIADGTYEQYF. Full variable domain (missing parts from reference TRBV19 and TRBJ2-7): DGGITQSPKYLFRKEGQNVTLSCEQNLNHDAMYWYRQDPGQGLRLIYYSQIVNDFQKGDIAEGYSVSREKKESFPLTVTSAQKNPTAFYLCASSIADGTYEQYFGPGTRLTVT.

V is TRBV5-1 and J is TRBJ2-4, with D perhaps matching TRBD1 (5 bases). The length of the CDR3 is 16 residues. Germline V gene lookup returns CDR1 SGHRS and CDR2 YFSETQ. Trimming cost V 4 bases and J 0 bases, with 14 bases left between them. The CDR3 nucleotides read TGCGCCAGCAGCCCCGGACAAGAGATAGCCAAAAACATTCAGTACTTC. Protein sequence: CASSPGQEIAKNIQYF.

The CDR3 sequence: CASSPLYTNNEQFF. CDR3 bases: TGCGCCAGCAGCCCGCTGTACACGAACAATGAGCAGTTCTTC. The chain uses TRBV5-1 and TRBJ2-1; D call uncertain. The CDR3 extends over 14 amino acids. Germline loops: CDR1 SGHRS, CDR2 YFSETQ. V was trimmed by 4 bases and J by 5 bases, leaving 13 bases between them.

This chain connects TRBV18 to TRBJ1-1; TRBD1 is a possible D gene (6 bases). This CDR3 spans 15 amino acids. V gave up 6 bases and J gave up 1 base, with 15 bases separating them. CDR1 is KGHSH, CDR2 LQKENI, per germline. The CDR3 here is CASSGSGQRNTEAFF. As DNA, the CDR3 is TGTGCCAGCTCGGGAAGCGGACAGAGGAACACTGAAGCTTTCTTT.

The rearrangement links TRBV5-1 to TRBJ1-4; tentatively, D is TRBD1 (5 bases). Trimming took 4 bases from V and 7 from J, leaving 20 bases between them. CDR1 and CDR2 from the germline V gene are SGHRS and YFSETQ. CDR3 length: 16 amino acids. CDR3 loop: CASSPGRGRNSEKLFF. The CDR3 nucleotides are TGCGCCAGCAGCCCCGGCCGGGGACGGAATAGTGAAAAACTGTTTTTT.